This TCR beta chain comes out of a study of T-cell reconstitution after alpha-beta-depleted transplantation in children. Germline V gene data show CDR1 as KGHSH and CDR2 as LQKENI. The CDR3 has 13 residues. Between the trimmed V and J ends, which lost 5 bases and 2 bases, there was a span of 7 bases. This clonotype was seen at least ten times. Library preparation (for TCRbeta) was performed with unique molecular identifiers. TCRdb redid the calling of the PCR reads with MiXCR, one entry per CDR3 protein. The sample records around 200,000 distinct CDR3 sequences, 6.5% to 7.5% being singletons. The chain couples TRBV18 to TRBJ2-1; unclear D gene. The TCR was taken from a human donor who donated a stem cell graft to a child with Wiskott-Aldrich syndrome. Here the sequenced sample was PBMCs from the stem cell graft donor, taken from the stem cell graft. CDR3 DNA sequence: TGTGCCAGCTCAAGGGCAGCCTACAATGAGCAGTTCTTC. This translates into CASSRAAYNEQFF.